What follows are 18 T cell receptor beta chains derived from one specimen sequenced in a study of cytomegalovirus exposure and HLA in healthy donors. The assay was immunoSEQ multiplex PCR, and TCRdb's table has in-frame clones only and misses some. This table has about 360,000 clones, about nine tenths appearing once. Source material: PBMCs. The receptor set was obtained from a woman aged 18-29 years in good health and CMV-seronegative.

The rearrangement links TRBV21-1 to TRBJ2-3; the table calls TRBD1, which could not be checked here. TRBV21-1 is reported as a pseudogene. CDR3 size: 18 residues. Here the CDR3 reads CASSTEGATGASTDTQYF. The CDR3 nucleotides read TGTGCCAGCAGCACGGAGGGAGCAACAGGGGCTAGCACAGATACGCAGTATTTT.

This sequence joins TRBV5-1 and TRBJ2-1; 9 nucleotides match TRBD1. V was clipped by 3 bases and J by 2 bases; unmatched bases: 9. This CDR3 region has 17 residues. From germline, CDR1 is SGHRS and CDR2 YFSETQ. CDR3 amino acids: CASSSSIQGAPYNEQFF. Here the CDR3 DNA reads TGCGCCAGCAGCTCAAGCATACAGGGGGCCCCCTACAATGAGCAGTTCTTC.

The V and J genes are TRBV6-4 and TRBJ1-2, with a weak D call TRBD1 (5 bases). The germline V gene encodes CDR1 MRHNA and CDR2 SNTAGT. CDR3 length: 14 amino acids. The V and J ends lost 10 bases and 5 bases respectively, with 20 bases between them. The CDR3 bases are TGTGCCAAGACCGCGTTAGTTCAGGGTTATGGCTACACCTTC. This encodes CAKTALVQGYGYTF.

The chain is built from TRBV7-9 and TRBJ1-1, with D possibly TRBD1 on 5 matching bases. CDR1 and CDR2 from the germline V gene are SEHNR and FQNEAQ (reference sequence). Trimming removed 5 bases at V and 1 base at J, with 8 bases between. The CDR3 has 13 residues. The DNA of the CDR3 is TGTGCCAGCAGCCCGACAGAGAACACTGAAGCTTTCTTT. This codes for CASSPTENTEAFF.

This clone has just one count. The genes are TRBV7-7 and TRBJ2-3; 8 bases align to TRBD2. The CDR3 loop spans 16 amino acids. V shed 5 bases, J shed 2 bases, and the junction held 9 bases outside the gene matches. The V gene's germline CDR1 is SSHAT and CDR2 FNYEAQ (reference sequence). Here the CDR3 DNA reads TGTGCCAGCAGCCCCGGGCCAGCGGGGGACACAGATACGCAGTATTTT. Residues: CASSPGPAGDTDTQYF.

This clone was detected a few times. The rearrangement links TRBV9 to TRBJ2-7, with a possible D match to TRBD2 (5 bases). There are 14 residues in the CDR3. Trimming shortened V by 0 bases and J by 0 bases, and 7 bases separated the two germline ends. CDR1 SGDLS and CDR2 YYNGEE come from the germline V gene. Here the CDR3 reads CASSVVGSSYEQYF. In DNA form, the CDR3 reads TGTGCCAGCAGCGTAGTGGGGAGCTCCTACGAGCAGTACTTC.

V is TRBV7-8 and J is TRBJ2-7; D is perhaps TRBD1 (6 bases). Trimming removed 1 base at V and 6 bases at J, with 13 bases between. Germline CDR1 is SGHVS and CDR2 is FQNEAQ. The CDR3 extends over 14 amino acids. DNA for the CDR3: TGTGCCAGCAGCTTAGGGGACACCTCGCTCGAGCAGTACTTC. The encoded protein is CASSLGDTSLEQYF.

The chain recombines TRBV29-1 with TRBJ2-6; 7 nucleotides agree with TRBD1. Trimming cost V 6 bases and J 2 bases; bases outside gene matches: 10. The CDR3 has 16 amino acids. Looked up from germline, CDR1 is SQVTM and CDR2 is ANQGSEA. DNA of the CDR3: TGCAGCGTCGCTTCCTACAGGGGAACTGGGGCCAACGTCCTGACTTTC. The encoded protein is CSVASYRGTGANVLTF.

The table lists this clone with a count of one. This chain joins TRBV30 and TRBJ2-1; D is undetermined. The CDR3 is made up of 16 amino acids. V dropped 4 bases and J dropped 1 base, with 17 bases sitting between them. The V gene's germline CDR1 is GTSNPN and CDR2 SVGIG (reference sequence). DNA for the CDR3: TGTGCCTGGATCCGCAGCAGCCTAGGTTCCTACAATGAGCAGTTCTTC. Translation: CAWIRSSLGSYNEQFF.

The rearrangement links TRBV10-3 to TRBJ2-1; 12 bases fit TRBD2. Per germline, CDR1 ENHRY and CDR2 SYGVKD. The CDR3 is 16 amino acids. V dropped 7 bases and J dropped 3; count of bases not matched to a gene: 7. CDR3 bases: TGTGCCATCACCAACCTAGCGGGAGGGCTCTACAATGAGCAGTTCTTC. It is translated as CAITNLAGGLYNEQFF.

For the CDR3, the DNA is TGTGCCGTCTCAGGGGGTCCAAAAGGTAGAGCCAAAAACATTCAGTACTTC. It is translated as CAVSGGPKGRAKNIQYF. V usage is TRBV15 and J usage is TRBJ2-4, with 7 bases fitting TRBD1. The length of the CDR3 is 17 residues. Per the germline V gene, CDR1 is LNHNV and CDR2 is YYDKDF (reference sequence). After removal of 11 bases from V and 0 bases from J, the junction contained 16 bases not matched to a gene.

This clone appeared a few times. J is TRBJ1-4 and V is TRBV2; 8 bases agree with TRBD1. V shed 5 bases and J 8 bases; nucleotides not matched to a gene: 7. Germline CDR1 is SNHLY and CDR2 is FYNNEI. CDR3 length: 14 residues. The CDR3 sequence is CASSQDRDKEKLFF. The DNA for the CDR3 is TGTGCCAGCAGTCAGGACAGGGATAAAGAAAAACTGTTTTTT.

This chain connects TRBV28 to TRBJ1-5, with D perhaps matching TRBD1 (5 bases). Looked up from germline, CDR1 is MDHEN and CDR2 is SYDVKM. There are 15 residues in the CDR3. V was trimmed by 7 bases and J by 2 bases, leaving 15 bases between them. Here the CDR3 reads CASNAWGERNQPQHF. CDR3 nucleotides: TGTGCCAGCAACGCGTGGGGGGAGCGCAATCAGCCCCAGCATTTT.

Notes on this clone: Different DNA sequences within this sample yield the same CDR3. The genes are TRBV7-9 and TRBJ2-7, with D possibly TRBD1 on 5 matching bases. Trimming pared 3 bases from V and 2 bases from J, leaving 14 bases between. Looked up from germline, CDR1 is SEHNR and CDR2 is FQNEAQ (reference sequence). The CDR3 is made up of 15 amino acids. The CDR3 bases are TGTGCCAGCAGCTTTGGGCAGGGCCTTACCTACGAGCAGTACTTC. Amino acid sequence: CASSFGQGLTYEQYF.

Only one count was recorded for this clone. This chain's CDR3 is CASSPQGSTETQYF. In DNA form, the CDR3 reads TGTGCCAGCAGTCCACAGGGATCTACAGAGACCCAGTACTTC. The chain combines TRBV2 with TRBJ2-5; possible D gene TRBD1, 6 bases. CDR1 SNHLY and CDR2 FYNNEI come from the germline V gene. Trimming left V 5 bases short and J 4 bases short, with 14 bases between. CDR3 length equals 14 residues.

The chain joins TRBV30 to TRBJ2-3, with TRBD1 identical over 10 bases. The CDR3 contains 21 residues. CDR1 is GTSNPN, CDR2 SVGIG, per germline (reference sequence). The V segment lost 0 bases and the J segment 8 bases; nucleotides outside the gene matches: 26. In DNA, the CDR3 is TGTGCCTGGAGTGTTGATGGGATTGGGACAGGGGCAATTAAGGTGTCTGGTACGCAGTATTTT. It translates to CAWSVDGIGTGAIKVSGTQYF.

The sample holds a few counts of this clone. This chain uses TRBV7-9 with TRBJ1-2, with D perhaps TRBD1 (6 bases). Germline-derived CDR1 and CDR2 are SEHNR and FQNEAQ (reference sequence). V lost 4 bases, J lost 7 bases, and 22 bases lay in between. This CDR3 has 16 amino acids. CDR3 amino acids: CASSSGGSRMGAGYTF. The CDR3 region has the DNA TGTGCCAGCAGCTCAGGCGGCAGCCGGATGGGGGCTGGCTACACCTTC.

The rearrangement uses TRBV4-1 and TRBJ1-1, with D possibly TRBD1 on 6 matching bases. Per the germline V gene, CDR1 is MGHRA and CDR2 is YSYEKL. V was trimmed by 3 bases and J by 0 bases, leaving 14 bases between them. The CDR3 covers 16 residues. The CDR3 DNA reads as TGCGCCAGCAGCCAGGAGAAGACAGGACTGAACACTGAAGCTTTCTTT. The encoded protein is CASSQEKTGLNTEAFF.